The 6 T cell receptor beta chains below all came from one sample that was sequenced in a study of shared T cell receptors in the human thymus. The assay was immunoSEQ multiplex PCR, and TCRdb's table has in-frame clones only and misses some. There are 700,000 or so clones in the sample; 70% to 90% occur only once, and about 0.0098% lies in the top ten. These data are also associated with another study on human thymus T cells.

The sequencing sample was made of thymocytes. These receptors were taken from a girl less than two years old with a congenital heart defect.

CDR3 sequence (DNA): TGCGCCAGCAGCCAAGTGGCCCCGTCCTACGAGCAGTACTTC. Encoded protein: CASSQVAPSYEQYF. The chain recombines TRBV4-3 with TRBJ2-7; D is undetermined. Trimming cost V 1 base and J 1 base, with 8 bases left between them. The CDR3 sequence is 14 residues long. The V gene's germline CDR1 is LGHNA and CDR2 YSLEER.

This rearrangement joins TRBV28 to TRBJ1-4; 7 positions match TRBD1. V lost 3 bases, J lost 0 bases, and 16 bases stayed unmatched. CDR1 and CDR2 from the germline V gene are MDHEN and SYDVKM. The CDR3 loop spans 20 amino acids. The CDR3 sequence: CASSFGTEKKSSTTNEKLFF. CDR3 in DNA: TGTGCCAGCAGTTTTGGGACAGAAAAAAAAAGCTCTACAACTAATGAAAAACTGTTTTTT.

The chain uses TRBV2 and TRBJ2-1; TRBD1 aligns across 8 bases. The V gene's germline CDR1 is SNHLY and CDR2 FYNNEI. The CDR3 is 18 residues long. With 3 bases clipped from V and 8 bases from J, the junction kept 18 bases outside the gene matches. The CDR3 DNA follows: TGTGCCAGCAGTGATCTGACCCGACAGGGGATGATGGAGGATGAGCAGTTCTTC. It is translated as CASSDLTRQGMMEDEQFF.

The chain combines TRBV5-6 with TRBJ1-2, with a tentative D call TRBD1 (5 bases). The CDR3 spans 13 residues. The germline V gene encodes CDR1 SGHDT and CDR2 YYEEEE. The germline V and J ends were trimmed by 5 bases and 7 bases, with 15 bases remaining between them. Written as DNA, the CDR3 is TGTGCCAGCAGGTTCAGGGAATTCGGTGGCTACACCTTC. Protein product: CASRFREFGGYTF.

A few counts support this clone. The CDR3: CASSEPKEKNRGVPGNTIYF. DNA of the CDR3: TGTGCCAGCAGTGAACCAAAAGAGAAGAACAGGGGAGTACCTGGAAACACCATATATTTT. The genes are TRBV2 and TRBJ1-3, with TRBD1 matching 7 bases. The ends lost 2 bases at V and 2 bases at J; junction bases unmatched: 18. This CDR3 has 20 amino acids. Germline lookup yields CDR1 SNHLY and CDR2 FYNNEI. The full variable domain, with the rest looked up from reference TRBV2 and TRBJ1-3, is EPEVTQTPSHQVTQMGQEVILRCVPISNHLYFYWYRQILGQKVEFLVSFYNNEISEKSEIFDDQFSVERPDGSNFTLKIRSTKLEDSAMYFCASSEPKEKNRGVPGNTIYFGEGSWLTVV.

This clone showed up just once. This chain uses TRBV9 with TRBJ2-3; 10 bases line up with TRBD1. The V gene end was trimmed by 4 bases and the J gene end by 4 bases; junction bases not matched to a gene: 6. Germline V gives CDR1 SGDLS, CDR2 YYNGEE. The CDR3 has 15 residues. DNA for the CDR3: TGTGCCAGCAGCAGCACCGGGACAGGGGCAGATACGCAGTATTTT. Residues: CASSSTGTGADTQYF.